This T cell receptor beta chain was profiled in a study of OX40 agonist ivuxolimab in advanced cancers. Study as a whole: Recorded diagnoses for dose-escalation patients were hepatocellular carcinoma, melanoma, renal cell or head and neck cancer.

Study-level results: With doses of 0.1 to 3.0 mg/kg, CD4+ and CD8+ blood T cells had undergone clonal expansion by week 6.

V shed 3 bases, J shed 3 bases, and the junction held 1 base outside the gene matches. Germline V gene sequence: CDR1 SGHNT, CDR2 YENEEA. This CDR3 region has 14 residues. Generated by immunoSEQ multiplex PCR, the TCRdb table keeps only in-frame clones and is missing some. Of roughly 20,000 clones listed, roughly 80% are singletons. This clone came up once. The antigen remains undetermined. The specimen comprised CD4+ or CD8+ T cells sorted from blood, sampled in a trial of the OX40 agonist ivuxolimab. The genes are TRBV11-3 and TRBJ2-2, with 7 bases lining up with TRBD1. This sequence originates from an adult with an advanced solid tumor such as melanoma, head and neck, liver or kidney cancer. CDR3 amino acids: CASSLDRHTGELFF. Here the CDR3 DNA reads TGTGCCAGCAGCTTGGACAGGCACACCGGGGAGCTGTTTTTT.